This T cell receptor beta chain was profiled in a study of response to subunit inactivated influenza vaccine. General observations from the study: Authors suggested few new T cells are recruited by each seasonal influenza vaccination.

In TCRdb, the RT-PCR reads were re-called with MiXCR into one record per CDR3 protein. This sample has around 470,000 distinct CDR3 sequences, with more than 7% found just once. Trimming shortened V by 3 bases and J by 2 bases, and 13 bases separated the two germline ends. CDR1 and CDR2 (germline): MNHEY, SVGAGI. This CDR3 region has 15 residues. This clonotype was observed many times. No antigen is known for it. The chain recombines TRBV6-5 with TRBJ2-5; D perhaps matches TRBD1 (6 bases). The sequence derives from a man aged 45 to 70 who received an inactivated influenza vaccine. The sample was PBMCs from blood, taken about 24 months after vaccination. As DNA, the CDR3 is TGTGCCAGCAGTTATACTCTAGGGGGACAAGAGACCCAGTACTTC. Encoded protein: CASSYTLGGQETQYF.